The 18 T cell receptor beta chains given below trace back to one sample, sequenced in a study of shared clonotypes between healthy human individuals. Repertoires were generated with immunoSEQ multiplex PCR, while TCRdb's copy carries only in-frame clones and drops some. The sample yields 1.4 million or so clones, roughly 98.5% seen once. Sequenced input: naive CD4+ T cells sorted from blood. Documented subset: CD45RA+ positively selected. The origin of the receptors is a man aged 30-40 years in good health.

The chain couples TRBV5-1 to TRBJ2-7, with D uncertain. CDR1 and CDR2 (germline): SGHRS, YFSETQ. The ends were cut back, 0 bases at V and 0 bases at J, with 7 bases in the middle. The CDR3 extends over 14 amino acids. CDR3 DNA sequence: TGCGCCAGCAGCTTGGAAGCCATCTCCTACGAGCAGTACTTC. This codes for CASSLEAISYEQYF. The full variable domain, completed using reference TRBV5-1 and TRBJ2-7, is KAGVTQTPRYLIKTRGQQVTLSCSPISGHRSVSWYQQTPGQGLQFLFEYFSETQRNKGNFPGRFSGRQFSNSRSEMNVSTLELGDSALYLCASSLEAISYEQYFGPGTRLTVT.

The gene calls are TRBV11-1 and TRBJ2-1; tentative D call: TRBD1 (6 bases). This CDR3 contains 15 residues. V lost 5 bases to trimming and J lost 3 bases, with 14 bases between them. Germline CDR1 and CDR2: SGHAT and FQDESV (reference sequence). The CDR3 nucleotides read TGTGCCAGCAGCCGAGGGACATTTGACTACAATGAGCAGTTCTTC. Translating it yields CASSRGTFDYNEQFF. Full variable domain (rest looked up from reference TRBV11-1 and TRBJ2-1): EAEVAQSPRYKITEKSQAVAFWCDPISGHATLYWYRQILGQGPELLVQFQDESVVDDSQLPKDRFSAERLKGVDSTLKIQPAELGDSAMYLCASSRGTFDYNEQFFGPGTRLTVL.

The chain joins TRBV11-2 to TRBJ2-7, with D perhaps TRBD1 or TRBD2 (5 bases each). V dropped 5 bases and J dropped 3 bases, with 11 bases sitting between them. The CDR3 has 13 residues. The germline V gene has CDR1 SGHAT and CDR2 FQNNGV. The CDR3 is CASSPGTDYEQYF. CDR3 nucleotides: TGTGCCAGCAGCCCGGGGACCGACTACGAGCAGTACTTC.

V and J are TRBV5-4 and TRBJ2-7; TRBD1 might be the D (6 bases). V was trimmed by 1 base and J by 3 bases, leaving 14 bases between them. CDR3 length: 15 amino acids. Germline V CDR1 and CDR2: SGHNT, YYREEE (reference sequence). The CDR3 nucleotides read TGTGCCAGCAGCTTGCCCGGCTACAGGGACTACGAGCAGTACTTC. This gives the protein CASSLPGYRDYEQYF.

The chain carries TRBV6-5 and TRBJ2-7; 7 nucleotides align to TRBD1. Per the germline V gene, CDR1 is MNHEY and CDR2 is SVGAGI. Unmatched junction bases numbered 12, after V lost 6 bases and J lost 4 bases. This CDR3 spans 15 amino acids. The CDR3 region has the DNA TGTGCCAGCAGGCTTAAGGGGGCCGGGAATTACGAGCAGTACTTC. It translates to CASRLKGAGNYEQYF.

The J gene is TRBJ1-2, the V gene TRBV9; tentative D call: TRBD1 (6 bases). V was clipped by 3 bases and J by 2 bases, with 14 bases between them. Germline lookup yields CDR1 SGDLS and CDR2 YYNGEE. The CDR3 length is 15 residues. The CDR3 protein is CASSAGQFTNYGYTF. CDR3 coding DNA: TGTGCCAGCAGCGCAGGACAGTTCACCAACTATGGCTACACCTTC.

The rearrangement uses TRBV11-3 and TRBJ2-7; 9 bases line up with TRBD1. CDR3 length: 15 amino acids. Germline CDR1 and CDR2: SGHNT and YENEEA. The ends lost 1 base at V and 5 bases at J; junction bases unmatched: 6. The CDR3 DNA sequence: TGTGCCAGCAGCTTAGGTGGGGACAGGGTCGACGAGCAGTACTTC. This translates into CASSLGGDRVDEQYF.

This sequence joins TRBV11-2 and TRBJ1-1; no firm D call. The CDR3 runs 13 residues. V lost 3 bases to trimming and J lost 7 bases, with 12 bases between them. Germline CDR1 SGHAT, CDR2 FQNNGV. Here the CDR3 DNA reads TGTGCCAGCAGCTTCGACCCGATAGGTGAAGCTTTCTTT. Translating gives CASSFDPIGEAFF.

The CDR3 here is CASSEAVPWTQYF. The CDR3 bases are TGTGCCAGCAGTGAAGCCGTTCCCTGGACCCAGTACTTC. The chain links TRBV6-1 to TRBJ2-5; D ambiguous. V lost 0 bases, J lost 7 bases, and 9 bases lay in between. The CDR3 covers 13 residues. Germline V gene data show CDR1 as MNHNS and CDR2 as SASEGT.

This rearrangement joins TRBV5-1 to TRBJ1-5; 7 nucleotides match TRBD1. The CDR3 extends over 13 amino acids. The V gene's germline CDR1 is SGHRS and CDR2 YFSETQ. V was clipped by 5 bases and J by 7 bases; unmatched bases: 6. CDR3 coding DNA: TGCGCCAGCAGAGACAGGGAAGGGCAGCCCCAGCATTTT. Protein product: CASRDREGQPQHF.

This clone was detected only once. The rearrangement uses TRBV5-6 and TRBJ2-5; D uncertain. From germline, CDR1 is SGHDT and CDR2 YYEEEE. Trimming took off 4 bases at V and 5 bases at J, with 18 bases between the two ends. The CDR3 contains 15 residues. The CDR3 sequence: CASSVLYRVWETQYF. The CDR3 region has the DNA TGTGCCAGCAGCGTCCTATATCGTGTCTGGGAGACCCAGTACTTC.

V usage is TRBV7-6 and J usage is TRBJ1-2; D is undetermined. The V gene lost 4 bases and the J gene lost 8 bases, with 14 bases spanning the gap. This CDR3 region has 13 residues. Germline V gene data show CDR1 as SGHVS and CDR2 as FNYEAQ. The CDR3 DNA reads as TGTGCCAGCAGCTCCTCTGGTGGTGGAGGCTACACCTTC. As protein: CASSSSGGGGYTF.

The V gene is TRBV18, the J gene TRBJ2-5; 11 bases line up with TRBD2. The CDR3 loop spans 17 amino acids. CDR1 KGHSH and CDR2 LQKENI come from the germline V gene. With 7 bases clipped from V and 0 bases from J, the junction kept 10 bases outside the gene matches. CDR3 nucleotide sequence: TGTGCCAGCTACGGACTAGCGGGCCCCCCGTACCAAGAGACCCAGTACTTC. Translating it yields CASYGLAGPPYQETQYF.

The V call is TRBV28, the J call TRBJ2-1; TRBD1 agrees at 7 bases. CDR1 and CDR2 from the germline V gene are MDHEN and SYDVKM. This CDR3 has 15 amino acids. With 4 bases clipped from V and 6 bases from J, the junction kept 9 bases outside the gene matches. Here the CDR3 reads CASSSPGTELNEQFF. CDR3 DNA sequence: TGTGCCAGCAGTTCTCCCGGGACAGAACTCAATGAGCAGTTCTTC.

V is TRBV25-1 and J is TRBJ2-1; D might be TRBD2 (6 bases). The CDR3 spans 15 residues. CDR1 and CDR2 (germline): MGHDK, SYGVNS. Between the trimmed V and J ends, which lost 7 bases and 0 bases, there was a span of 13 bases. The CDR3 here is CASNRGAPSYNEQFF. CDR3 nucleotides: TGTGCCAGCAACCGCGGGGCACCCTCCTACAATGAGCAGTTCTTC.

Points on this clone: At the DNA level, this CDR3 is encoded by other sequences in the same sample as well. The V call is TRBV5-4, the J call TRBJ2-7; TRBD2 matches 10 bases. Germline V gives CDR1 SGHNT, CDR2 YYREEE (reference sequence). Unmatched junction bases numbered 5, after V lost 4 bases and J lost 1 base. The CDR3 contains 15 residues. CDR3 amino acids: CASSRTSGTSYEQYF. In DNA, the CDR3 is TGTGCCAGCAGCCGAACTAGCGGGACGTCCTACGAGCAGTACTTC. The variable domain in full, with the rest retrieved from reference TRBV5-4 and TRBJ2-7, is ETGVTQSPTHLIKTRGQQVTLRCSSQSGHNTVSWYQQALGQGPQFIFQYYREEENGRGNFPPRFSGLQFPNYSSELNVNALELDDSALYLCASSRTSGTSYEQYFGPGTRLTVT.

The chain joins TRBV7-2 to TRBJ1-1; possible D gene TRBD1, 5 bases. Deletions cut 4 bases from V and 4 bases from J, with 13 bases between. The CDR3 length is 14 residues. Germline CDR1 and CDR2: SGHTA and FQGNSA. The CDR3 nucleotides are TGTGCCAGCAGCTACCCAGGGAGGCCCACTGAAGCTTTCTTT. Residues: CASSYPGRPTEAFF. The complete variable domain, with remaining parts taken from reference TRBV7-2 and TRBJ1-1, reads GAGVSQSPSNKVTEKGKDVELRCDPISGHTALYWYRQSLGQGLEFLIYFQGNSAPDKSGLPSDRFSAERTGGSVSTLTIQRTQQEDSAVYLCASSYPGRPTEAFFGQGTRLTVV.

This chain links TRBV28 with TRBJ1-5; unclear D gene. Germline CDR1 and CDR2: MDHEN and SYDVKM. The CDR3 has 13 amino acids. Trimming left V 3 bases short and J 6 bases short, with 9 bases between. The CDR3 DNA is TGTGCCAGCAGTTTGAGGGATTTTCAGCCCCAGCATTTT. Its protein product is CASSLRDFQPQHF.